Presented here are 17 T cell receptor beta chains from one specimen sequenced in a study of CD8 T cells in Susac syndrome. An input of roughly 0.5 to 1 ug of RNA was subjected to reverse transcription using random hexamers. TCRdb recomputed calls from the immunoSEQ multiplex PCR reads with MiXCR, one row per CDR3 protein. This table has approximately 190,000 distinct CDR3 sequences, approximately 95% appearing once. The material sequenced was CD8+ T cells from PBMCs. All receptors derive from a human donor with Susac syndrome.

The rearrangement uses TRBV7-9 and TRBJ2-3; 7 nucleotides line up with TRBD2. CDR3 length: 16 amino acids. V shed 5 bases and J 5 bases; nucleotides not matched to a gene: 13. Germline V CDR1 and CDR2: SEHNR, FQNEAQ (reference sequence). The CDR3 loop is CASSPIPGRGEDTQYF. In nucleotides, the CDR3 is TGTGCCAGCAGCCCTATCCCTGGGAGGGGCGAAGATACGCAGTATTTT.

The rearrangement uses TRBV15 and TRBJ1-1; no reliable D call. The CDR3 spans 11 residues. Germline-derived CDR1 and CDR2 are LNHNV and YYDKDF (reference sequence). V shed 6 bases and J shed 8 bases, with 10 bases lying between them. The CDR3 DNA reads as TGTGCCACCAGAGGATATCGGGAAGCTTTCTTT. This translates into CATRGYREAFF.

This clonotype has just one count. The chain uses TRBV3-1 and TRBJ1-5, with a tentative D call TRBD1 (6 bases). CDR3 length equals 17 residues. Germline loops: CDR1 LGHDT, CDR2 YNNKEL (reference sequence). The V end lost 1 base, the J end lost 0 bases, and 13 bases lay between the germline ends. In DNA form, the CDR3 reads TGTGCCAGCAGCCAAGGGATGTTCAGGGGTAGCAATCAGCCCCAGCATTTT. This gives the protein CASSQGMFRGSNQPQHF.

The genes are TRBV6-4 and TRBJ2-1, with D unclear. CDR1 MRHNA and CDR2 SNTAGT come from the germline V gene. This CDR3 is 13 amino acids long. V lost 0 bases to trimming and J lost 9 bases, with 9 bases between them. Here the CDR3 DNA reads TGTGCCAGCAGTGACTCGAGGACCAGTGAGCAGTTCTTC. Residues: CASSDSRTSEQFF.

The rearrangement uses TRBV20-1 and TRBJ2-5; D possibly corresponds to TRBD2 (7 bases). Deletions cut 3 bases from V and 2 bases from J, with 19 bases between. CDR1 and CDR2 (germline): DFQATT, SNEGSKA (reference sequence). There are 16 residues in the CDR3. The CDR3 DNA is TGCAGTGCTAGTTTTTGGGAGGGGGGGAATCAAGAGACCCAGTACTTC. Protein sequence: CSASFWEGGNQETQYF.

V usage is TRBV20-1 and J usage is TRBJ1-1; D unclear. Germline lookup yields CDR1 DFQATT and CDR2 SNEGSKA (reference sequence). The CDR3 has 14 residues. The V end lost 6 bases, the J end lost 0 bases, and 14 bases lay between the germline ends. This CDR3 is CSAQPGFLNTEAFF. Here the CDR3 DNA reads TGCAGTGCCCAACCAGGCTTTCTGAACACTGAAGCTTTCTTT.

The chain carries TRBV7-8 and TRBJ1-6, with TRBD1 matching 8 bases. CDR1 and CDR2 (germline): SGHVS, FQNEAQ. J lost 0 bases, V lost 1 base, and 8 bases had no gene match. The CDR3 covers 19 residues. The CDR3 is CASSLEVWTGSSYNSPLHF. DNA of the CDR3: TGTGCCAGCAGCTTAGAGGTTTGGACAGGGAGCTCCTATAATTCACCCCTCCACTTT.

V and J are TRBV2 and TRBJ1-6; the D is unclear. The germline CDR1 and CDR2 sequences are SNHLY and FYNNEI. There are 19 residues in the CDR3. V lost 6 bases to trimming and J lost 8 bases, with 29 bases between them. CDR3 sequence reads: CASSWAPTHVVGEDSPLHF. CDR3 coding DNA: TGTGCCAGCAGCTGGGCGCCGACGCATGTTGTTGGAGAGGATTCACCCCTCCACTTT.

The V gene is TRBV5-6, the J gene TRBJ2-1, with TRBD2 matching over 11 bases. The germline gives CDR1 SGHDT, CDR2 YYEEEE. The CDR3 is 15 amino acids. After removal of 6 bases from V and 9 bases from J, the junction contained 11 bases not matched to a gene. This CDR3 is CASIFGLAGGTEQFF. As DNA, the CDR3 is TGTGCCAGCATTTTCGGCCTAGCGGGAGGTACTGAGCAGTTCTTC.

The chain employs TRBV7-6 and TRBJ2-7, with D possibly TRBD1 on 5 matching bases. Germline CDR1 is SGHVS and CDR2 is FNYEAQ. V lost 4 bases, J lost 2 bases, and 9 bases lay in between. The CDR3 length is 13 residues. The CDR3 here is CASSYGQAYEQYF. The CDR3 DNA sequence: TGTGCCAGCAGCTACGGACAAGCCTACGAGCAGTACTTC.

The chain links TRBV11-2 to TRBJ2-3; 9 bases fit TRBD2. Germline V gives CDR1 SGHAT, CDR2 FQNNGV. This CDR3 spans 15 amino acids. The junction had 5 bases not matched to a gene; V was cut back by 4 bases and J by 3 bases. The CDR3 protein is CASSSNSGGTDTQYF. CDR3 DNA sequence: TGTGCCAGCAGCTCAAATAGCGGGGGTACAGATACGCAGTATTTT.

The V gene is TRBV7-9, the J gene TRBJ1-4, with D hard to call. The CDR3 is made up of 15 amino acids. Germline V lookup: CDR1 SEHNR, CDR2 FQNEAQ (reference sequence). Deletions cut 5 bases from V and 3 bases from J, with 13 bases between. The chain's CDR3 is CASSGASGPNEKLFF. CDR3 coding DNA: TGTGCCAGCAGCGGAGCTTCCGGTCCTAATGAAAAACTGTTTTTT.

The genes are TRBV12-3 or TRBV12-4 and TRBJ1-2; D ambiguous. The CDR3 is 13 residues long. The V gene lost 5 bases and the J gene lost 8 bases, with 15 bases spanning the gap. CDR3 residues: CASSPTLTRGYTF. DNA of the CDR3: TGTGCCAGCAGTCCCACTTTGACACGAGGCTACACCTTC.

CDR3 coding DNA: TGTGCTAGTGGTTTGGGTTACGGGACAGGGTCTGGCTACACCTTC. This encodes CASGLGYGTGSGYTF. This rearrangement joins TRBV12-5 to TRBJ1-2; 9 bases align to TRBD1. This CDR3 is built from 15 residues. V was pared by 1 base and J by 7 bases, with 7 bases of the junction left unmatched. Germline lookup yields CDR1 LGHNT and CDR2 FRNRAP.

The rearrangement links TRBV28 to TRBJ2-7, with 7 bases aligning to TRBD1. Germline loops: CDR1 MDHEN, CDR2 SYDVKM. The junction had 8 bases not matched to a gene; V was cut back by 6 bases and J by 3 bases. The CDR3 is 14 residues long. CDR3 sequence reads: CASSAGTELYEQYF. The CDR3 DNA reads as TGTGCCAGCAGCGCCGGGACAGAACTCTACGAGCAGTACTTC.

The rearrangement joins TRBV20-1 to TRBJ1-2, with TRBD1 matching over 9 bases. CDR3 length: 13 amino acids. Trimming cost V 0 bases and J 8 bases; bases outside gene matches: 4. Germline loops: CDR1 DFQATT, CDR2 SNEGSKA (reference sequence). CDR3 coding DNA: TGCAGTGCTAGAGAGAGGACAGGGGAAGGCTACACCTTC. Translated: CSARERTGEGYTF.

CDR3 coding DNA: TGTGCCAGCAGGGAAAGTAGAGGGTTGAACGAGCAGTACTTC. Residues: CASRESRGLNEQYF. The chain has TRBV12-3 or TRBV12-4 and TRBJ2-7; D perhaps matches TRBD2 (5 bases). Deletions cut 6 bases from V and 5 bases from J, with 17 bases between. The CDR3 runs to 14 residues.